This entry describes one T cell receptor beta chain. Its antigen is not yet known. Compared with germline, one end of the junction differs, possibly owing to a read error. The data are from a study of regulatory T cells in long-lasting Graves disease (dated by TCRdb to the early 2020s). Study-wide context: Persistent Graves' disease was defined as persistently positive TSH receptor autoantibodies together with antithyroid drug treatment for over 5 years. TCR sequencing covered some 13 persistent and 20 or so newly diagnosed Graves' disease patients, about 35 samples in total. Persistent Graves' disease patients in the clinical cohort had taken antithyroid drugs for around 10 years on average. This study used TCR sequencing and RNA sequencing of peripheral blood to compare persistent Graves' disease patients against newly diagnosed Graves' disease patients. The study was registered as a clinical trial and conducted in China. Beyond this particular receptor, the publication reports: Patients with persistent disease shared more public clonotypes (around 2,700) than newly diagnosed patients did (more than 900). Because the primary lesion, thyroid tissue, could not be accessed, the study looked at peripheral blood alone. Persistent Graves' disease patients showed lower TCR Shannon entropy and fewer highly expanded clones than newly diagnosed patients, suggesting clonal expansion. The small sample size was acknowledged by the authors as a limitation that may reduce accuracy. Only the TCR beta chain was sequenced and analyzed. TRBV28, TRBJ1-2 and TRBJ2-5 were preferentially used in persistent disease, while TRBV20-1 and TRBJ2-1 were favored in newly diagnosed disease.

The library was made by multiplex PCR. For sequencing, an Illumina HiSeq 4000 was employed. To build TCR beta libraries, CDR3 regions were amplified by Arm-PCR using iRepertoire HTBI primers. Before sequencing, the PCR products went through gel purification. In the original analysis: Gene usage analysis of CDR3 amino acid clonotypes used the 50 to 70 TRBV and approximately 13 TRBJ segments found across samples. COPE and FqMerger were used to merge the filtered high-quality paired reads into contigs. BLAST was used to align contigs to the IMGT TRBV, TRBD and TRBJ reference genes, and CDR3 was defined following IMGT. Clonotypes above 0.1% frequency were classified as highly expanded clones. Shannon entropy served as the measure of repertoire diversity, while the Gini coefficient captured V-J evenness. A clonotype found in more than one individual was treated as public. TCRdb passed the public sequencing reads through fastp at Q25 and MiXCR, retaining productive beta sequences. Rows are combined by CDR3 protein, so each entry shows the most common genes and DNA. The V and J calls shown here were made by TCRdb, not taken from the authors' results. The sample table contains hundreds of thousands of distinct CDR3 sequences; only one count was recorded for under 25% of them. Of the sample, about 12% falls within the top ten clones.

Interpreted using the paper, the time point label stands for: persistent/refractory GD, antithyroid drugs over 5 years with positive TRAb. For both TCR sequencing and RNA sequencing, RNA was extracted from PBMCs in TRIzol. Graves' disease was diagnosed according to American Thyroid Association guidelines. Patients for the study were recruited at an endocrinology department in Xi'an, China. From each patient, nine milliliters of peripheral blood was collected into an EDTA anticoagulant tube. Ficoll Paque Plus density gradient separation was used to isolate PBMCs, and no further T cell sorting was performed. An Agilent 2100 Bioanalyzer and agarose gel were used to check RNA quality, while a NanoDrop 2000 measured RNA concentration. CDR1 is given as LNHDA and CDR2 as SQIVND, both from the germline V gene (reference sequence). Taken from cysteine to phenylalanine, the CDR3 has 15 residues. The CDR3 DNA has 45 bases and is translated from base 1.

This receptor was identified in a female donor with Graves disease. Specimen: peripheral blood mononuclear cells (PBMCs), collected when the disease was refractory, from a patient treated with antithyroid drugs. This chain is built from TRBV19 and TRBJ1-5; 8 bases in the middle match TRBD1. The DNA is as follows: TGTGCCAATAGTGCAAAAGGACAGGGCGCTCAGCCCCAGCATTTT. Translated, this is CANSAKGQGAQPQHF.